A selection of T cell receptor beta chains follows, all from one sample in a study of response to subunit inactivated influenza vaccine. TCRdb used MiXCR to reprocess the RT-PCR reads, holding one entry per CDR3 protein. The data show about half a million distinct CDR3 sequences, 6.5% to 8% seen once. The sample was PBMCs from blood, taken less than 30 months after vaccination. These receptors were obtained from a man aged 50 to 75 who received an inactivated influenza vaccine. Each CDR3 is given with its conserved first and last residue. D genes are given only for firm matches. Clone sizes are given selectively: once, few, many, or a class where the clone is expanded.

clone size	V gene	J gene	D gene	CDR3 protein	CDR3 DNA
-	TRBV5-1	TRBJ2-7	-	CASTETNSYEQYF	TGCGCCAGCACTGAAACAAATTCCTACGAGCAGTACTTC
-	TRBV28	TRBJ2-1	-	CAGGGPADYNEQFF	TGTGCCGGAGGGGGTCCCGCCGATTACAATGAGCAGTTCTTC
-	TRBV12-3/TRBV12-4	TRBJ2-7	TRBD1	CASSSTTGGIYEQYF	TGTGCCAGCAGTTCCACGACAGGGGGTATATACGAGCAGTACTTC
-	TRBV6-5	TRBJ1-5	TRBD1	CASRLDRGQPQHF	TGTGCCAGCAGACTCGACAGGGGACAGCCCCAGCATTTT
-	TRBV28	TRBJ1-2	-	CASSLRGGSYGYTF	TGTGCCAGCAGTTTACGGGGGGGTAGCTATGGCTACACCTTC
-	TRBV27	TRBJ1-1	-	CASSARERNTEAFF	TGTGCCAGCAGTGCTAGGGAAAGGAACACTGAAGCTTTCTTT
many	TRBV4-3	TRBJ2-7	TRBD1	CASSLGQGEQYF	TGCGCCAGCAGCCTTGGACAGGGCGAGCAGTACTTC
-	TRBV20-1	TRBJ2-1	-	CCASFENGYNEQFF	TGCTGTGCTTCCTTTGAGAATGGCTACAATGAGCAGTTCTTC
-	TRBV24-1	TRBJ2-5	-	CATSDGGHLQETQYF	TGTGCCACCAGTGATGGGGGACACCTCCAAGAGACCCAGTACTTC
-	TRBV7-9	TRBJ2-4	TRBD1	CASSSPPNDRVGNIQYF	TGTGCCAGCAGCTCGCCCCCGAACGACAGGGTTGGAAACATTCAGTACTTC
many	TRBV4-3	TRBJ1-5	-	CASSQDLGNQPQHF	TGCGCCAGCAGCCAAGATCTCGGCAATCAGCCCCAGCATTTT
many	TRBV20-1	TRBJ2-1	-	CSASRGWNEQFF	TGCAGTGCTAGCAGGGGTTGGAATGAGCAGTTCTTC
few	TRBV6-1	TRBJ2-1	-	CASIFGPMGEQFF	TGTGCCAGCATCTTTGGACCCATGGGCGAGCAGTTCTTC
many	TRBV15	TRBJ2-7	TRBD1	CATSREGTGAYEQYF	TGTGCCACCAGCAGAGAGGGGACAGGGGCCTACGAGCAGTACTTC
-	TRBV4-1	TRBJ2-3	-	CASSRLSPSTDTQYF	TGCGCCAGCAGCCGACTAAGCCCTAGCACAGATACGCAGTATTTT
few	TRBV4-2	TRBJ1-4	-	CASSQDRRAGEKLFF	TGTGCCAGCAGCCAAGATCGAAGGGCGGGAGAAAAACTGTTTTTT
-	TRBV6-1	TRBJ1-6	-	CASSEAQGRRNSPLHF	TGTGCCAGCAGTGAAGCGCAGGGAAGAAGGAATTCACCCCTCCACTTT
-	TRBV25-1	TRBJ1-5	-	CASRAAGEGNQPQHF	TGTGCCAGCAGGGCGGCAGGCGAAGGCAATCAGCCCCAGCATTTT
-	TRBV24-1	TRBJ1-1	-	CATSPQSGPPIYTEAFF	TGTGCCACCAGCCCCCAGTCGGGGCCCCCAATATACACTGAAGCTTTCTTT
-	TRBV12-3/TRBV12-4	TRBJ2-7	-	CASSLDSIRSEQYF	TGTGCCAGCAGTTTAGACAGTATTAGGAGCGAGCAGTACTTC
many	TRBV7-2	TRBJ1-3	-	CASSRDTRSGNTIYF	TGTGCCAGCAGCCGGGACACTAGGTCTGGAAACACCATATATTTT
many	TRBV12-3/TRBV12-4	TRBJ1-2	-	CASSLGIGYGYTF	TGTGCCAGCAGTTTAGGCATCGGCTATGGCTACACCTTC
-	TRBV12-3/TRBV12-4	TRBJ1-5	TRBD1	CASCQGGTSNQPQHF	TGTGCCAGCTGTCAGGGGGGGACTAGCAATCAGCCCCAGCATTTT
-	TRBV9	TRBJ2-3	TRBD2	CASSSTLASGVWDTQYF	TGTGCCAGCAGCTCAACACTAGCGTCCGGTGTTTGGGATACGCAGTATTTT
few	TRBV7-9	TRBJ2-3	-	CASSLAWIADPQGTQYF	TGTGCCAGCAGCTTAGCGTGGATAGCGGATCCTCAGGGTACGCAGTATTTT
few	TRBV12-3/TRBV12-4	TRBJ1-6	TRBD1	CASSIGQAEGSPLHF	TGTGCCAGCAGTATTGGACAGGCCGAGGGTTCACCCCTCCACTTT
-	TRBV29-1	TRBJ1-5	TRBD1	CSVGQDINQPQHF	TGCAGCGTCGGACAGGATATCAATCAGCCCCAGCATTTT
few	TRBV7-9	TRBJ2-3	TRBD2	CASSLGGGTVFGDTQYF	TGTGCCAGCAGCTTAGGCGGGGGAACAGTTTTTGGAGATACGCAGTATTTT
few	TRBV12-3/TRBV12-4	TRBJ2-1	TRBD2	CASSPSGGAVQFF	TGTGCCAGCAGTCCCAGCGGGGGGGCCGTTCAATTCTTC
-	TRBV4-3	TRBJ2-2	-	CASSQDPSSFTGELFF	TGCGCCAGCAGCCAAGACCCTAGCAGCTTCACCGGGGAGCTGTTTTTT
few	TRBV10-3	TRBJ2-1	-	CATGTGVGEQFF	TGTGCCACAGGGACGGGGGTAGGTGAGCAGTTCTTC
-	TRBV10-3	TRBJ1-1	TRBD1	CATQQGMNTEAFF	TGTGCCACCCAACAGGGGATGAACACTGAAGCTTTCTTT
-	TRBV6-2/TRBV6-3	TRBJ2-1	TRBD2	CASSYDPRTSSNEQFF	TGTGCCAGCAGTTACGATCCCCGGACTAGCTCCAATGAGCAGTTCTTC
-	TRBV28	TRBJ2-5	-	CASSSRPSFGETQYF	TGTGCCAGCAGTTCCCGGCCTAGCTTTGGGGAGACCCAGTACTTC
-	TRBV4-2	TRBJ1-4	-	CASSQRGKGDEKLFF	TGTGCCAGCAGCCAGCGGGGGAAGGGGGATGAAAAACTGTTTTTT
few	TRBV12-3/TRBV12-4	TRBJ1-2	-	CASSPEGRADYGYTF	TGTGCCAGCAGTCCCGAGGGAAGGGCCGACTATGGCTACACCTTC
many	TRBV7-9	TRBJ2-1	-	CASSFGSWSEQFF	TGTGCCAGCAGCTTTGGTAGCTGGAGTGAGCAGTTCTTC
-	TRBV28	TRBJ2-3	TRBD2	CATQRDYVDTQYF	TGTGCCACTCAGAGGGACTACGTAGATACGCAGTATTTT
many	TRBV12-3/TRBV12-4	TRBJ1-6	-	CASSLEQVESPLHF	TGTGCCAGCAGTTTAGAGCAGGTGGAATCACCCCTCCACTTT
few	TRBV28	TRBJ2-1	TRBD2	CASREAGGSYNEQFF	TGTGCCAGCAGGGAAGCGGGAGGTTCCTACAATGAGCAGTTCTTC
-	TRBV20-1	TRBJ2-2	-	CSVRGRAVGELFF	TGCAGTGTTAGAGGTCGGGCGGTCGGGGAGCTGTTTTTT
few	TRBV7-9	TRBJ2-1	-	CASSLKDKTYNEQFF	TGTGCCAGCAGCTTAAAGGACAAAACCTACAATGAGCAGTTCTTC
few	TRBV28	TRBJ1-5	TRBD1	CASSLSGGVQPQHF	TGTGCCAGCAGTTTATCAGGGGGCGTTCAGCCCCAGCATTTT
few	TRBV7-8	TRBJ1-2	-	CASSPLGPTYGYTF	TGTGCCAGCAGCCCACTAGGGCCAACCTATGGCTACACCTTC
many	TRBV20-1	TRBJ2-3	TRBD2	CSATSGGSTDTQYF	TGCAGTGCTACCAGCGGGGGATCAACAGATACGCAGTATTTT
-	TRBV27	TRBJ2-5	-	CASSLSPYQETQYF	TGTGCCAGCAGTTTATCCCCGTACCAAGAGACCCAGTACTTC
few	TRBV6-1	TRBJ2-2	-	CASSRGPLANTGELFF	TGTGCCAGCAGTCGGGGACCGCTCGCGAACACCGGGGAGCTGTTTTTT
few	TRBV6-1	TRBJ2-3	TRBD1	CASSVTGTAAGTQYF	TGTGCCAGCAGTGTTACCGGGACAGCCGCCGGTACGCAGTATTTT
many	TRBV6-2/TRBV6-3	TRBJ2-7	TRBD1	CASSLDRGWTYEQYF	TGTGCCAGCAGCCTAGACAGGGGGTGGACCTACGAGCAGTACTTC
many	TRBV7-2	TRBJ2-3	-	CASSSAAALDTQYF	TGTGCCAGCAGCTCGGCGGCAGCGTTAGATACGCAGTATTTT
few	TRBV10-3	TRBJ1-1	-	CAVRRDGMNTEAFF	TGTGCCGTTAGACGGGACGGGATGAACACTGAAGCTTTCTTT
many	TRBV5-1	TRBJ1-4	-	CASSLGAREKLFF	TGCGCCAGCAGCTTGGGAGCGAGAGAAAAACTGTTTTTT
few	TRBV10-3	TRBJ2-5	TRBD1	CAISEGTGGVETQYF	TGTGCCATCAGTGAGGGGACAGGGGGCGTAGAGACCCAGTACTTC
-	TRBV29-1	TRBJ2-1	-	CSVGLDRSSYNEQFF	TGCAGCGTTGGATTAGACAGGAGCTCCTACAATGAGCAGTTCTTC
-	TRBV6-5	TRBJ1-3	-	CASSYGGAGNTIYF	TGTGCCAGCAGTTACGGGGGAGCTGGAAACACCATATATTTT